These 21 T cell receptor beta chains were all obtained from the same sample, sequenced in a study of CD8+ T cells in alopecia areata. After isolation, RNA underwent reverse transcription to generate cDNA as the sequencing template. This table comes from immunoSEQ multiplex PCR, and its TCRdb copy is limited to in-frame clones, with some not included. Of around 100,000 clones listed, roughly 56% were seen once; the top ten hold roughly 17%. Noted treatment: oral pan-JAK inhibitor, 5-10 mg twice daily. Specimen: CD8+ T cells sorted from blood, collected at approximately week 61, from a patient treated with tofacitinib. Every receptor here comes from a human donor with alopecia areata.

For the CDR3, the DNA is TGTGCCAGCACCCGCGGGGGGCCCCCAAGAGACTACAATGAGCAGTTCTTC. Translated: CASTRGGPPRDYNEQFF. This rearrangement joins TRBV27 to TRBJ2-1, with 8 bases matching TRBD2. Germline CDR1 and CDR2: MNHEY and SMNVEV (reference sequence). Trimming at V came to 7 bases and at J to 3 bases, leaving 14 bases not matched to a gene. The CDR3 sequence is 17 residues long.

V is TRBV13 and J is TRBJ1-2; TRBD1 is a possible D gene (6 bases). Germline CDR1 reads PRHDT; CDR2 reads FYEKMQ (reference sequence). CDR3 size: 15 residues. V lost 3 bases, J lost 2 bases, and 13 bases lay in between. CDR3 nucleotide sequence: TGTGCCAGCAGCTTGGAAAGAACAGGGAACTATGGCTACACCTTC. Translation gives CASSLERTGNYGYTF.

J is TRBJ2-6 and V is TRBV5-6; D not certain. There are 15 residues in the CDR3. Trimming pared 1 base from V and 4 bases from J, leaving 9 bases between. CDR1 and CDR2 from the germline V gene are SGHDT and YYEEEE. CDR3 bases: TGTGCCAGCAGCTTGTGGGGTAGCGGGGCCAACGTCCTGACTTTC. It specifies CASSLWGSGANVLTF.

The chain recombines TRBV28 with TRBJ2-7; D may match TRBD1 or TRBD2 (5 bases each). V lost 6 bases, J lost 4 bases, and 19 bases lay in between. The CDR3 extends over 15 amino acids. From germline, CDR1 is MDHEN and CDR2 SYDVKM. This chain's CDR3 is CASRQKTRGGYEQYF. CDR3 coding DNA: TGTGCCAGCAGGCAAAAAACTAGGGGCGGTTACGAGCAGTACTTC.

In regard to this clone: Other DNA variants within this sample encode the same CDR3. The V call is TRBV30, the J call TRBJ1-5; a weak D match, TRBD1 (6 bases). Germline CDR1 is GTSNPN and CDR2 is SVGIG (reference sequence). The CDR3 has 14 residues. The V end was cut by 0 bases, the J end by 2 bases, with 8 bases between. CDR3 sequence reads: CAWSVGGGNQPQHF. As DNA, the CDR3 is TGTGCCTGGAGTGTAGGGGGAGGCAATCAGCCCCAGCATTTT.

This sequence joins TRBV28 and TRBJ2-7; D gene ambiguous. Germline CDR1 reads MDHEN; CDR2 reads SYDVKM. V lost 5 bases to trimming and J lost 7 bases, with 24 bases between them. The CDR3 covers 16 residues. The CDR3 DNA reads TGTGCCAGCAGTGAAGCAAATCCCGGCCCCAGATCAGAGCAGTACTTC. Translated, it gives CASSEANPGPRSEQYF.

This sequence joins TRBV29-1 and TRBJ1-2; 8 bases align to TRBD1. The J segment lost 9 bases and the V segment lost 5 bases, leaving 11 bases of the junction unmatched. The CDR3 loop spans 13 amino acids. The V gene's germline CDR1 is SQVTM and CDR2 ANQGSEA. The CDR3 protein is CSVNFGQGQRYTF. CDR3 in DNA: TGCAGCGTTAATTTCGGACAGGGTCAACGCTACACCTTC.

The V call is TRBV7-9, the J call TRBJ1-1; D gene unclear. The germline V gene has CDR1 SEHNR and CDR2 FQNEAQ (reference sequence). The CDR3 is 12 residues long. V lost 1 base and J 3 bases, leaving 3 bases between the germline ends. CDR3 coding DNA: TGTGCCAGCAGCTTAGATTACACTGAAGCTTTCTTT. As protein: CASSLDYTEAFF.

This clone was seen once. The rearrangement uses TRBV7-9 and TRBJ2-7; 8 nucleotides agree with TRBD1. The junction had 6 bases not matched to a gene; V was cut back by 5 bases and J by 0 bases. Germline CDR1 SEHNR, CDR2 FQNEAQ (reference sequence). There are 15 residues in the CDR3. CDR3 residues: CASSRQGWSSYEQYF. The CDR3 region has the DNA TGTGCCAGCAGCCGACAGGGGTGGTCCTCCTACGAGCAGTACTTC.

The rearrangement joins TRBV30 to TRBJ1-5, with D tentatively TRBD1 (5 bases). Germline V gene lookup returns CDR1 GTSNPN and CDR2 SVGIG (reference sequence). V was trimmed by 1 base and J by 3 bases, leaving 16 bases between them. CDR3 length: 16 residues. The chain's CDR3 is CAWSAAPTVHNQPQHF. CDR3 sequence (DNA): TGTGCCTGGAGTGCGGCCCCGACAGTACACAATCAGCCCCAGCATTTT.

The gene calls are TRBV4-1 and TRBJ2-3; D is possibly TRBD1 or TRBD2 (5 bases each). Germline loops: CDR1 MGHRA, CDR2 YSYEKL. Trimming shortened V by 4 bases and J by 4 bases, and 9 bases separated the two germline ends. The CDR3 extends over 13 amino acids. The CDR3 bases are TGCGCCAGCAGCCGGGGACCCCCAGATACGCAGTATTTT. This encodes CASSRGPPDTQYF.

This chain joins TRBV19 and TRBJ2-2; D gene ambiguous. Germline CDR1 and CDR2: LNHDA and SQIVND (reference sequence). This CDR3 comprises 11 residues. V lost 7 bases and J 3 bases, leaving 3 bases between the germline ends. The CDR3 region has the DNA TGTGCCAGTACCTACACCGGGGAGCTGTTTTTT. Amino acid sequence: CASTYTGELFF.

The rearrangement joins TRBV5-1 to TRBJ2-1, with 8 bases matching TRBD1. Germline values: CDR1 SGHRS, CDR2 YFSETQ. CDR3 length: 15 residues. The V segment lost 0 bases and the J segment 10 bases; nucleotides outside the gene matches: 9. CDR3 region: CASSLVGQGAGEQFF. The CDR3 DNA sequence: TGCGCCAGCAGCTTGGTAGGCCAGGGGGCAGGGGAGCAGTTCTTC.

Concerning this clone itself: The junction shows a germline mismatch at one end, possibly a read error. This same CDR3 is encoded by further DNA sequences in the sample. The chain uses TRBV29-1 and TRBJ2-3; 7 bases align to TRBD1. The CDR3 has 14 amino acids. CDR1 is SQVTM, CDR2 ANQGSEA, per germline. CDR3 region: CSVVGTVYTDTQYF. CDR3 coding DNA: TGTAGCGTAGTCGGGACAGTCTACACAGATACGCAGTATTTT.

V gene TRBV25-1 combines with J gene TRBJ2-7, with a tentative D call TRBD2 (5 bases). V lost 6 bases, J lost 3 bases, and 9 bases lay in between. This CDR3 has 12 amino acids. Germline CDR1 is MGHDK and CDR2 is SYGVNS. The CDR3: CASSEGSYEQYF. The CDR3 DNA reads TGTGCCAGCAGCGAAGGGAGCTACGAGCAGTACTTC.

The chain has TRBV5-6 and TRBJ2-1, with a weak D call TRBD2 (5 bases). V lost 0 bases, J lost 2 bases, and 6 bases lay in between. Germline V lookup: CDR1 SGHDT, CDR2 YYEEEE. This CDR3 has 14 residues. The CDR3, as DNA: TGTGCCAGCAGCTTGGCGGGGACCTACAATGAGCAGTTCTTC. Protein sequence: CASSLAGTYNEQFF.

In DNA form, the CDR3 reads TGTGCCAGCAGTTTGAGGGCCCCACAGGTGGGGGCCAACGTCCTGACTTTC. Encoded protein: CASSLRAPQVGANVLTF. This sequence joins TRBV27 and TRBJ2-6; either TRBD1 or TRBD2 may fit D (5 bases each). V lost 3 bases, J lost 4 bases, and 16 bases lay in between. CDR3 length: 17 residues. Per the germline V gene, CDR1 is MNHEY and CDR2 is SMNVEV (reference sequence).

This CDR3 is CASSIVQPNTEAFF. As DNA, the CDR3 is TGTGCCAGTAGTATAGTACAGCCGAACACTGAAGCTTTCTTT. This rearrangement joins TRBV19 to TRBJ1-1; D gene unclear. This CDR3 has 14 residues. Trimming pared 1 base from V and 1 base from J, leaving 7 bases between. Germline CDR1 is LNHDA and CDR2 is SQIVND (reference sequence).

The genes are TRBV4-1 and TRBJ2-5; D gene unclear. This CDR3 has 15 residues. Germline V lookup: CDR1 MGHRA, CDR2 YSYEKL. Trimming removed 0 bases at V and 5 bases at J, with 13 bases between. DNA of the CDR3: TGCGCCAGCAGCCAAGATGGTGGCTTAGACGAGACCCAGTACTTC. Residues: CASSQDGGLDETQYF.

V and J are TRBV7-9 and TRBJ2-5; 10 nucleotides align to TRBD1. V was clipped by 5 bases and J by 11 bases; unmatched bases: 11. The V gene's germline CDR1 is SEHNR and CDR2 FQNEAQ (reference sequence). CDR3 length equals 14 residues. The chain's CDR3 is CASSPGTGAWEQYF. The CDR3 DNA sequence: TGTGCCAGCAGCCCCGGGACAGGGGCGTGGGAGCAGTACTTC.

The CDR3 reads CASAAESYEQYF. CDR3 nucleotides: TGTGCCAGCGCGGCAGAGTCCTACGAGCAGTACTTC. The chain combines TRBV6-1 with TRBJ2-7, with no clear D. Deletions cut 8 bases from V and 1 base from J, with 9 bases between. From germline, CDR1 is MNHNS and CDR2 SASEGT. The CDR3 runs 12 residues.